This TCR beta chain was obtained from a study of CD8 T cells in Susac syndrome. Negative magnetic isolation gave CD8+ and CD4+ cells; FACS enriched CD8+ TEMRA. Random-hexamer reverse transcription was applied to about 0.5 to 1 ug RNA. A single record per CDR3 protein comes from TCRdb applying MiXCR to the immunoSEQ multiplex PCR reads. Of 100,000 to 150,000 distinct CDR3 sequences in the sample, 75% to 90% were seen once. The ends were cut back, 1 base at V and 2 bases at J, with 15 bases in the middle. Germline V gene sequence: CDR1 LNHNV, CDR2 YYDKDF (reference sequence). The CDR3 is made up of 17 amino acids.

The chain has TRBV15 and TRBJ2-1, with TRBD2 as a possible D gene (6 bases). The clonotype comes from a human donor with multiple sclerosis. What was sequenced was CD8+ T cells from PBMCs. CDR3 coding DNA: TGTGCCACCAGCAGAGTAGGCCCGGGGGTACCCTACAATGAGCAGTTCTTC. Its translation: CATSRVGPGVPYNEQFF.